This paragraph reports one T cell receptor beta chain. The sample belongs to a study of T-cell reconstitution after alpha-beta-depleted transplantation in children. The CDR3 has 12 amino acids. Trimming left V 7 bases short and J 4 bases short, with 9 bases between. Looked up from germline, CDR1 is ENHRY and CDR2 is SYGVKD. The TCRbeta library was prepared with unique molecular identifiers. TCRdb re-called the PCR reads through MiXCR, storing one row per CDR3 protein. Counted here are some 280,000 distinct CDR3 sequences, 9.9% occurring once; the ten biggest clones make up 10%. This specimen consisted of PBMCs from the stem cell graft donor, obtained from the stem cell graft. The receptor's source is a human donor who donated a stem cell graft to a child with SCID. The chain employs TRBV10-3 and TRBJ2-3; D not resolved. The CDR3 nucleotides read TGTGCCATCAAGGAAGGCCCAGATACGCAGTATTTT. It encodes CAIKEGPDTQYF.